The next 23 T cell receptor beta chains were all read from a single sample in a study of cytotoxic CD8 clonotypes in ibrutinib-treated CLL. Sequencing used immunoSEQ multiplex PCR; TCRdb keeps in-frame clones, though not all of them. This sample carries 100,000 to 150,000 clones, approximately 85% of them seen once, and the ten largest clones take 2% to 2.5%. The sequenced sample was PBMCs, obtained after 24 months of ibrutinib treatment. The receptors shown here come from a human donor with chronic lymphocytic leukemia.

The V call is TRBV7-2, the J call TRBJ1-2; 9 bases fit TRBD1. Germline values: CDR1 SGHTA, CDR2 FQGNSA. After removal of 2 bases from V and 4 bases from J, the junction contained 5 bases not matched to a gene. The CDR3 has 15 amino acids. The CDR3 loop reads CASSLSRQGGYGYTF. The CDR3 region has the DNA TGTGCCAGCAGCTTAAGCCGACAGGGGGGCTATGGCTACACCTTC.

This chain uses TRBV18 with TRBJ1-5; D may be TRBD1 (6 bases). The CDR3 contains 14 residues. Trimming took off 1 base at V and 9 bases at J, with 13 bases between the two ends. In germline, CDR1 is KGHSH, CDR2 LQKENI. CDR3 region: CASSPQGHTPPQHF. CDR3 DNA sequence: TGTGCCAGCTCACCACAGGGACATACCCCGCCCCAGCATTTT.

The chain is built from TRBV7-8 and TRBJ1-5; TRBD1 might be the D (6 bases). Germline lookup yields CDR1 SGHVS and CDR2 FQNEAQ. This CDR3 is built from 16 residues. Trimming removed 0 bases at V and 2 bases at J, with 11 bases between. The DNA for the CDR3 is TGTGCCAGCAGCTTAGCGACAGGACTCGGCAATCAGCCCCAGCATTTT. This sequence encodes CASSLATGLGNQPQHF.

This clone has just one count. V gene TRBV5-1 combines with J gene TRBJ1-1, with 9 bases matching TRBD1. The trim removed 0 bases at V and 8 bases at J, leaving 2 bases unmatched. The CDR3 loop spans 13 amino acids. CDR1 SGHRS and CDR2 YFSETQ come from the germline V gene. CDR3 loop: CASSLEGTGEAFF. Written as DNA, the CDR3 is TGCGCCAGCAGCTTGGAGGGGACAGGGGAAGCTTTCTTT.

The V call is TRBV14, the J call TRBJ1-4; 9 bases align to TRBD1. Germline V CDR1 and CDR2: SGHDN, FVKESK. This CDR3 comprises 17 residues. The junction had 5 bases not matched to a gene; V was cut back by 3 bases and J by 0 bases. This CDR3 reads CASSHPGQGATNEKLFF. DNA of the CDR3: TGTGCCAGCAGCCATCCGGGACAGGGTGCAACTAATGAAAAACTGTTTTTT.

The CDR3 sequence is CASSPRGVEGPGELFF. Here the CDR3 DNA reads TGCGCCAGCAGCCCGAGGGGGGTCGAGGGTCCCGGGGAGCTGTTTTTT. J is TRBJ2-2 and V is TRBV4-1; D might be TRBD1 or TRBD2, each matching 6 bases. Germline assignment: CDR1 MGHRA and CDR2 YSYEKL. This CDR3 contains 16 residues. V gave up 4 bases and J gave up 6 bases, with 18 bases separating them.

The chain links TRBV2 to TRBJ2-7; 10 bases match TRBD1. Germline V lookup: CDR1 SNHLY, CDR2 FYNNEI. Germline trimming cut 6 bases from V and 7 bases from J; bases unmatched to any gene: 12. The CDR3 sequence is 15 residues long. CDR3 sequence reads: CASSYSRTGGSEQYF. CDR3 in DNA: TGTGCCAGCAGCTACAGCCGGACAGGGGGATCTGAGCAGTACTTC. Supplemented by reference TRBV2 and TRBJ2-7, the full variable domain reads EPEVTQTPSHQVTQMGQEVILRCVPISNHLYFYWYRQILGQKVEFLVSFYNNEISEKSEIFDDQFSVERPDGSNFTLKIRSTKLEDSAMYFCASSYSRTGGSEQYFGPGTRLTVT.

The chain carries TRBV10-3 and TRBJ2-7; D gene ambiguous. Trimming took off 5 bases at V and 5 bases at J, with 13 bases between the two ends. Per germline, CDR1 ENHRY and CDR2 SYGVKD. CDR3 length equals 13 residues. DNA for the CDR3: TGTGCCATCAGTCGCACTTCAGGTAACGAGCAGTACTTC. Residues: CAISRTSGNEQYF.

This sequence joins TRBV2 and TRBJ1-1; tentative D call: TRBD1 (6 bases). V lost 5 bases and J lost 6, with 19 bases in between. CDR1 is SNHLY and CDR2 is FYNNEI in the germline V gene. CDR3 length: 15 amino acids. The CDR3 sequence: CASSTDSSLSAEAFF. The CDR3 DNA is TGTGCCAGCAGTACGGACAGTTCGCTGTCCGCTGAAGCTTTCTTT.

Details on this clone: One end of the junction does not line up with germline, which may come from a read error. The rearrangement links TRBV23-1 to TRBJ2-7, with TRBD2 identical over 8 bases. TRBV23-1 is an open reading frame, and its role is uncertain. This CDR3 region has 16 residues. In DNA, the CDR3 is TGCGCCAGCAGTCAACTTCTCCAATCCGGGACTAGAGCACCTCACTTC. Translating gives CASSQLLQSGTRAPHF.

This chain uses TRBV7-9 with TRBJ2-3; 12 nucleotides line up with TRBD1. V was pared by 5 bases and J by 4 bases, with 13 bases of the junction left unmatched. Germline CDR1 SEHNR, CDR2 FQNEAQ (reference sequence). This CDR3 is built from 18 residues. The CDR3 loop is CASSPNPGQGARSDTQYF. DNA for the CDR3: TGTGCCAGCAGCCCAAACCCGGGACAGGGGGCGCGATCAGATACGCAGTATTTT.

The V and J genes are TRBV5-1 and TRBJ1-2, with D maybe TRBD1 (5 bases). With 4 bases removed from V and 4 bases from J, the gap between germline ends came to 17 bases. Germline V gives CDR1 SGHRS, CDR2 YFSETQ. This CDR3 is 15 amino acids long. This CDR3 is CASSPGRQEGYGYTF. The CDR3 DNA reads TGCGCCAGCAGCCCGGGACGCCAAGAGGGCTATGGCTACACCTTC.

V gene TRBV7-9 combines with J gene TRBJ2-7; 11 bases match TRBD1. J gave up 5 bases and V 5 bases, and 5 bases lay outside the gene matches. Per germline, CDR1 SEHNR and CDR2 FQNEAQ (reference sequence). The CDR3 spans 14 residues. DNA of the CDR3: TGTGCCAGCAGCCCCGGACAGGGGGCTAACGAGCAGTACTTC. This gives the protein CASSPGQGANEQYF.

The rearrangement links TRBV7-6 to TRBJ2-7; D is possibly TRBD1 or TRBD2 (5 bases each). The germline V gene has CDR1 SGHVS and CDR2 FNYEAQ. The CDR3 is made up of 12 amino acids. V lost 5 bases and J 6 bases, leaving 11 bases between the germline ends. The CDR3 DNA is TGTGCCAGCAGCATCCGGGACGGCGAGCAGTACTTC. Residues: CASSIRDGEQYF.

The rearrangement links TRBV27 to TRBJ1-3, with D unclear. Germline V gene sequence: CDR1 MNHEY, CDR2 SMNVEV (reference sequence). This CDR3 contains 17 residues. Trimming took 1 base from V and 0 from J, leaving 13 bases between them. This CDR3 is CASSLYGQASSGNTIYF. The CDR3 DNA reads as TGTGCCAGCAGTTTATATGGGCAGGCGTCCTCTGGAAACACCATATATTTT.

The chain carries TRBV4-2 and TRBJ1-4, with D unresolved. CDR1 LGHNA and CDR2 YNFKEQ come from the germline V gene. This CDR3 region has 15 residues. Trimming cost V 0 bases and J 3 bases, with 8 bases left between them. CDR3 nucleotide sequence: TGTGCCAGCAGCCAAGATACAGCAGCTAATGAAAAACTGTTTTTT. It codes for CASSQDTAANEKLFF.

The V gene is TRBV11-2, the J gene TRBJ2-3; 8 bases are a match to TRBD2. Germline V gene sequence: CDR1 SGHAT, CDR2 FQNNGV. After removal of 3 bases from V and 3 bases from J, the junction contained 8 bases not matched to a gene. The CDR3 has 16 amino acids. DNA for the CDR3: TGTGCCAGCAGCTTTTTTCAAACTAGCGGTACAGATACGCAGTATTTT. Its translation is CASSFFQTSGTDTQYF.

The rearrangement joins TRBV7-9 to TRBJ2-5, with a tentative D call TRBD2 (5 bases). This CDR3 is built from 13 residues. Germline values: CDR1 SEHNR, CDR2 FQNEAQ (reference sequence). The V end lost 5 bases, the J end lost 5 bases, and 12 bases lay between the germline ends. CDR3 sequence (DNA): TGTGCCAGCAGCCCGGGGTCGGGGGAGACCCAGTACTTC. It specifies CASSPGSGETQYF.

The J gene is TRBJ2-7, the V gene TRBV28; 7 bases agree with TRBD2. The CDR3 extends over 18 amino acids. Trimming at V came to 5 bases and at J to 3 bases, leaving 19 bases not matched to a gene. Per the germline V gene, CDR1 is MDHEN and CDR2 is SYDVKM. This CDR3 is CASSTISPRGELYYEQYF. For the CDR3, the DNA is TGTGCCAGCAGTACTATAAGCCCCCGGGGGGAGTTGTACTACGAGCAGTACTTC.

The rearrangement links TRBV5-1 to TRBJ2-2; 7 bases fit TRBD1. CDR1 and CDR2 from the germline V gene are SGHRS and YFSETQ. There are 15 residues in the CDR3. V shed 4 bases, J shed 2 bases, and the junction held 5 bases outside the gene matches. CDR3 coding DNA: TGCGCCAGCAGCCAGGGACAGCTCAACACCGGGGAGCTGTTTTTT. It specifies CASSQGQLNTGELFF.

V and J are TRBV27 and TRBJ1-6; D remains ambiguous. The CDR3 is made up of 13 amino acids. The germline V and J ends were trimmed by 3 bases and 5 bases, with 5 bases remaining between them. Germline CDR1 and CDR2: MNHEY and SMNVEV (reference sequence). CDR3 sequence reads: CASSLNNNSPLHF. DNA of the CDR3: TGTGCCAGCAGTTTGAACAATAATTCACCCCTCCACTTT.

The rearrangement uses TRBV10-2 and TRBJ2-7; 9 positions match TRBD2. Germline CDR1 is WSHSY and CDR2 is SAAADI. The CDR3 length is 15 residues. V trimming: 6 bases; J trimming: 2 bases; junction bases outside the gene matches: 8. The CDR3 spells CASRPSLAGAYEQYF. The DNA for the CDR3 is TGCGCCAGCAGGCCCTCCTTAGCGGGGGCCTACGAGCAGTACTTC.

The rearrangement links TRBV6-1 to TRBJ2-7; possible D gene TRBD1, 5 bases. Per the germline V gene, CDR1 is MNHNS and CDR2 is SASEGT. V lost 5 bases, J lost 5 bases, and 13 bases lay in between. This CDR3 has 13 residues. CDR3 in amino acids: CASSLAGLNEQYF. CDR3 bases: TGTGCCAGCAGTCTGGCAGGGTTGAACGAGCAGTACTTC.